A single T cell receptor beta chain is shown here with its context. These data are taken from a study of blood T cell repertoires in COVID-19. Study background: COVID-19 samples, acute and convalescent, were from the United States, Italy and Spain.

In the authors' workflow: Reference gene primer amplification in the assay estimated nucleated cell counts. Sequenced by immunoSEQ multiplex PCR; TCRdb stores in-frame clones only, minus some. Clonal size and the V and J genes are those of that table, whereas D and trimming came from the DNA. The repertoire holds more than 60,000 clones, with roughly 90% as singletons. The sequenced material came from peripheral blood. The receptor's source is a woman of 80 years or more with active or convalescent COVID-19.

The CDR3 coding sequence is TGTGCCAGCAGCTTGACCGAGAGCTCCTACGAGCAGTACTTC. It specifies CASSLTESSYEQYF. The chain carries TRBV5-5 and TRBJ2-7; D is uncertain. The germline V gene encodes CDR1 SGHKS and CDR2 YYEKEE (reference sequence). The V gene lost 1 base and the J gene lost 0 bases, with 8 bases spanning the gap. The CDR3 is 14 residues long.